Below, one T cell receptor beta chain is given with its context. What antigen it recognizes has not been identified. Base qualities are not provided; no much larger clone lies one nucleotide away. The data belong to a study of PD-1 blockade in classical Hodgkin lymphoma (dated by TCRdb to 2018 to 2021). In terms of the full investigation: Nivolumab dosing was 3 mg/kg intravenously every 2 weeks, continuing until either disease progression or unacceptable toxicity. A peripheral blood immune signature of response to PD-1 blockade in classical Hodgkin lymphoma was defined using TCR beta sequencing and CyTOF. Study-wide conclusions, independent of this receptor: CD4+ but not CD8+ TCR diversity rose significantly by C4D1 (p=0.0027 vs p=0.16), most apparent in complete responders (p=0.02). Trial patients achieving complete response had baseline diversity similar to newly diagnosed patients, whereas partial responders and progressors had significantly lower diversity. Lower diversity was seen in patients whose nivolumab began less than 1 year after ASCT, and these patients were left out of later analyses so that immune reconstitution would not confound the results. The study was restricted to a single clinical trial cohort, and the causes of repertoire differences, possibly disease activity or prior therapy, were left undefined. Baseline TCR diversity was reported as lower in newly diagnosed patients than in healthy donors, and lower still in relapsed/refractory patients.

This specimen's time point label, interpreted: cycle 2 day 1 (C2D1) of nivolumab. Relapse after autologous stem cell transplantation had occurred in all trial patients, and cohorts A, B and C were distinguished by prior brentuximab vedotin exposure. The trial cohort was composed of about 60 patients with relapsed/refractory classical Hodgkin lymphoma, for whom complete response, partial response or progressive disease was recorded as best overall response. Single-agent nivolumab was administered to trial patients in the multi-cohort phase II CheckMate 205 trial. An independent review committee assessed best overall response using the 2007 International Working Group response criteria. Trial PBMCs were collected just before the start of nivolumab (C1D1) and during therapy at cycle 2 day 1 and cycle 4 day 1. Peripheral blood was collected in 8 mL Vacutainer Cell Preparation Tubes, from which PBMCs were isolated by centrifugation and then cryopreserved.

Genomic DNA was isolated using the Qiagen DNeasy kit from unsorted PBMCs as well as from negatively selected CD4+ and CD8+ fractions. Using primers that anneal to V and J segments, immunoSEQ multiplex PCR amplified the TCR beta CDR3 regions. A synthetic immune receptor repertoire was used to minimize amplification bias, and remaining bias was computationally removed after sequencing. The authors' pipeline ran thus. Repertoire diversity was quantified as the Shannon entropy index using custom Python scripts. The unsorted, CD4+ and CD8+ repertoires were each analyzed separately, with the exception of combined analyses, where CD4+ and CD8+ sequences were merged in silico. A clone counted as expanded when the clone's frequency after treatment rose at least 2-fold relative to C1D1, and clones undetected at baseline were given a pseudocount of 0.5. Clones with 0 or 1 copy at C1D1 were defined as singleton clones, while clones with 2 or more copies were defined as non-singleton clones. Clones expanded in unsorted samples were labelled as CD4+, CD8+ or unknown by matching protein sequences in sorted samples from the same patient. Wilcoxon tests on paired samples were used to test diversity changes from C1D1 to C4D1. Not all clones reach the TCRdb copy of this immuneACCESS table, which keeps in-frame sequences only. Checked studies attribute under half of the gap to unresolved V genes and leave the rest unexplained. That table supplies the V and J calls and clone size; D and trimming were determined from the DNA. Counted in this sample were about 58,000 clones; approximately 90% of them appeared once. The ten largest clones take up 8% to 13% of the sample.

The germline V gene yields LGHNA for CDR1 and YSLEER for CDR2. V was cut back by 4 bases and J by 5 bases, leaving a gap of 17 bases between them. The CDR3 contains 16 residues, cysteine and phenylalanine counted. Left in the record is the CDR3 DNA by itself, 48 bases read in frame from the first base. The chain was built from TRBV4-3 and TRBJ2-2, with the D assignment possibly TRBD1 or TRBD2, given 5 matching bases for each. The input for sequencing was peripheral blood mononuclear cells (PBMCs), taken before the second cycle of nivolumab. The source of this sequence is a human donor with classical Hodgkin lymphoma. In nucleotides, the sequence is TGCGCCAGCAGCCCGAGCCTGGGGCCGGGGACCGGGGAGCTGTTTTTT. Translated, it reads CASSPSLGPGTGELFF.